Listed below are T cell receptor beta chains from one sample, sequenced in a study of brain T cells in children with intractable seizures. The assay was immunoSEQ multiplex PCR, and TCRdb's table has in-frame clones only and misses some. The sample carries under 400,000 clones, over 90% recorded once. The sample in question was peripheral blood, obtained approximately 5 months after surgery. The receptors stem from a boy younger than two with tuberous sclerosis and intractable seizures. Each CDR3 is given with its conserved first and last residue. Fields, in order: D gene, V gene, clone size, J gene, CDR3 DNA, CDR3 protein. The D gene is left open where the match is weak. Clone size is stated in some rows and not others, as once, few, many or a class when expanded.

-	TRBV11-2	-	TRBJ2-2	TGTGCCAGCAGCTTAGATTTCCCGGTGGGGGAGCTGTTTTTT	CASSLDFPVGELFF
-	TRBV28	-	TRBJ2-6	TGTGCCAGCAGGGCCCTCCCGGGCCAGCCCCTGAGGGGGGCCAACGTCCTGACTTTC	CASRALPGQPLRGANVLTF
TRBD1	TRBV11-2	-	TRBJ2-1	TGTGCCAGCACCCCATGGCAGGGGGCCGATGAGTTGTTCTTC	CASTPWQGADELFF
-	TRBV5-1	-	TRBJ2-7	TGCGCCAGCAGCTTGGACAGAAGCTCCTACGAGCAGTACTTC	CASSLDRSSYEQYF
-	TRBV11-2	-	TRBJ1-2	TGTGCCAGCAGCTTAAGAGGGAACCTCATAAACGATGGCTACACCTTC	CASSLRGNLINDGYTF
-	TRBV5-4	-	TRBJ1-2	TGTGCCAGCAGCTTGGACAGGGTGAACTATGGCTACACCTTC	CASSLDRVNYGYTF
-	TRBV19	few	TRBJ1-5	TGTGCCAGTAGTTTCGACGGGGACCAGCCCCAGCATTTT	CASSFDGDQPQHF
TRBD2	TRBV5-1	-	TRBJ2-5	TGCGCCAGCAGCTTTAGCGGGAGGCAAGAGACCCAGTACTTC	CASSFSGRQETQYF
-	TRBV27	-	TRBJ1-2	TGTGCCAGCAGTCCTCCGGGGGCCAAGGTATGGGACTATGGCTACACCTTC	CASSPPGAKVWDYGYTF
TRBD2	TRBV5-1	-	TRBJ2-3	TGCGCCAGCAGCTTGGGTCGGGGGGGCACAGATACGCAGTATTTT	CASSLGRGGTDTQYF
-	TRBV6-2/TRBV6-3	-	TRBJ1-2	TGTGCCAGCAGCCCCCCGGGCCTCTATGGCTACACCTTC	CASSPPGLYGYTF
TRBD2	TRBV7-9	once	TRBJ2-1	TGTGCCAGCAGCACCCGCACTACTAGCGGGAGCCGTAATGAGCAGTTCTTC	CASSTRTTSGSRNEQFF
TRBD1	TRBV18	-	TRBJ2-3	TGTGCCAGCTCACCCGGGACAGGGAGGGTAGTTACGCAGTATTTT	CASSPGTGRVVTQYF
-	TRBV6-2/TRBV6-3	-	TRBJ1-5	TGTGCCAGCAGTTACTCAGACCGGCCCCAGCATTTT	CASSYSDRPQHF
TRBD1	TRBV29-1	-	TRBJ1-2	TGCAGCGTAGACAGGGGCGGCTTAAGTGGCTACACCTTC	CSVDRGGLSGYTF